This T cell receptor beta chain originates from a study of cytomegalovirus exposure and HLA in healthy donors. Germline V lookup: CDR1 LGHNA, CDR2 YSLEER. The CDR3 has 16 amino acids. Trimming took 5 bases from V and 2 from J; bases not matched to a gene: 4. Whereas donors were nominally healthy upon sampling, unrecorded immune exposures were probable. Amplification used 60 Vbeta primers and 13 Jbeta primers. TCRdb keeps only in-frame clones here, not all; method: immunoSEQ multiplex PCR. The repertoire holds some 150,000 clones, with roughly four fifths as singletons. The receptor was derived from a woman aged 18-30 years in good health and CMV-seropositive. The rearrangement uses TRBV4-3 and TRBJ2-5; 14 nucleotides align to TRBD2. Sequenced sample: PBMCs. The CDR3 DNA follows: TGCGCCAGCAGCTGGACTAGCGGGGGGCAACAAGAGACCCAGTACTTC. It codes for CASSWTSGGQQETQYF.